This T cell receptor (beta chain) was recovered during a study of cytotoxic CD8 clonotypes in ibrutinib-treated CLL. Study information: Responses: around 25 partial, 2 complete; after median roughly 63 months, around 14 stayed remitted, around 12 progressed.

Cryopreserved PBMCs supplied about 2.1 micrograms of genomic DNA for TCR beta libraries. Sequencing was designed to attain a depth spanning 1 in 200,000 to 1 in 1 million T cells. Sequencing used immunoSEQ multiplex PCR; TCRdb keeps in-frame clones, though not all of them. This sample carries fewer than 400,000 clones, over 55% of them seen once, and the ten largest clones take about 6.7%. This clone was found a few times. Its specificity is not known. The junction had 10 bases not matched to a gene; V was cut back by 4 bases and J by 1 base. The CDR3 runs to 17 residues. Germline V CDR1 and CDR2: MDHEN, SYDVKM. Points from the study as a whole: With treatment, public clonotypes, which were uncommon, either contracted or remained stable.

This TCR came from a human donor with chronic lymphocytic leukemia. The sequencing used PBMCs, collected after 36 months of ibrutinib treatment. The chain combines TRBV28 with TRBJ2-4; 7 bases map to TRBD1. As DNA, the CDR3 is TGTGCCAGCAGTTCTCACCGGGACAGAGGGGCCAAAAACATTCAGTACTTC. It encodes CASSSHRDRGAKNIQYF.